These 26 T cell receptor beta chains came from one sample sequenced in a study of tumor and adjacent non-tumor tissue in lung cancer. The template was RNA from unsorted bulk tissue. A modified ARM-PCR protocol with three rounds of nested PCR amplified TCRbeta. MiXCR, applied by TCRdb to the multiplex PCR reads, yields one record per CDR3 protein. This sample has roughly 67,000 distinct CDR3 sequences, with just under 60% found just once. Sequenced: lung tumor tissue. These receptor sequences come from a man over 45 with non-small cell lung cancer.

V gene TRBV9 combines with J gene TRBJ1-3, with 7 positions matching TRBD1. CDR1 is SGDLS, CDR2 YYNGEE, per germline. The CDR3 has 15 residues. J gave up 1 base and V 4 bases, and 5 bases lay outside the gene matches. CDR3 sequence: CASSLGQESGNTIYF. The CDR3 region has the DNA TGTGCCAGCAGCCTCGGACAGGAGTCTGGAAACACCATATATTTT.

About this clonotype itself: As the CDR3 is not closed by the conserved phenylalanine or tryptophan, this likely results from a read error. The limits of the CDR3 on the DNA are not certain, so only TCRdb's listed CDR3 is given. The chain carries TRBV21-1 and TRBJ1-2. TRBV21-1 is listed as a pseudogene. Both ends counted, the CDR3 spans 15 residues. The CDR3 region is CACSKAQERDYGYTS.

The chain employs TRBV7-9 and TRBJ2-7; 8 bases fit TRBD1. CDR1 and CDR2 from the germline V gene are SEHNR and FQNEAQ (reference sequence). This CDR3 has 14 residues. V shed 3 bases, J shed 5 bases, and the junction held 6 bases outside the gene matches. The CDR3, as DNA: TGTGCCAGCAGCTTCGAGACAGGGGCCCACGAGCAGTACTTC. It specifies CASSFETGAHEQYF.

A remark on this clonotype: Without the conserved terminal phenylalanine or tryptophan, this CDR3 likely stems from a read error. The chain joins TRBV14 to TRBJ2-5, with 11 bases that match TRBD2. The CDR3 contains 18 residues. The V gene's germline CDR1 is SGHDN and CDR2 FVKESK. Trimming at V came to 4 bases and at J to 2 bases, leaving 12 bases not matched to a gene. The CDR3 region has the DNA TGTGCCAGCAGCCGCCTCCCTCGACTAGCGGGGATACAAGAGACCCAGTACCTC. Translated: CASSRLPRLAGIQETQYL.

The genes are TRBV7-9 and TRBJ2-7; D unresolved. CDR1 is SEHNR, CDR2 FQNEAQ, per germline (reference sequence). The CDR3 contains 12 residues. Trimming stripped 1 base from V and 3 bases from J, with 4 bases between. Written as DNA, the CDR3 is TGTGCCAGCAGCTTAGGTGACTACGAGCAGTACTTC. Its translation is CASSLGDYEQYF.

This clonotype was observed at least ten times. The gene calls are TRBV6-1 and TRBJ1-5; weak D call: TRBD1 (5 bases). The germline gives CDR1 MNHNS, CDR2 SASEGT. The ends were cut back, 7 bases at V and 7 bases at J, with 23 bases in the middle. There are 16 residues in the CDR3. The DNA for the CDR3 is TGTGCCAGCACTCCCCGGGACGATCTTATGAAGCAGCCCCAGCATTTT. It is translated as CASTPRDDLMKQPQHF.

A note on this clonotype: A much bigger clone sits one base away, suggesting this may be a read error. V and J are TRBV20-1 and TRBJ1-1, with 8 positions matching TRBD1. Trimming at V came to 1 base and at J to 0 bases, leaving 10 bases not matched to a gene. The CDR3 runs to 17 residues. From germline, CDR1 is DFQATT and CDR2 SNEGSKA (reference sequence). CDR3 coding DNA: TGCAGTGCTAGAGGCCGGACAGGGCAGCGAATGAACACTGAAGCTTTCTTT. Translated, it gives CSARGRTGQRMNTEAFF.

As concerns this clonotype: The junction shows a germline mismatch at one end, possibly a read error. The chain combines TRBV6-1 with TRBJ1-2; unclear D gene. CDR3 length: 13 amino acids. Germline assignment: CDR1 MNHNS and CDR2 SASEGT. CDR3 nucleotides: TGTGCCAGCAGTGAGGTGGATTTAGGCGGCTACGCCTTC. It is translated as CASSEVDLGGYAF.

This clonotype was detected a few times. V is TRBV5-1 and J is TRBJ1-5, with a possible D match to TRBD1 (5 bases). This CDR3 spans 15 amino acids. Germline CDR1 is SGHRS and CDR2 is YFSETQ. Trimming took off 9 bases at V and 5 bases at J, with 21 bases between the two ends. This CDR3 is CATRAPGHAYQPQHF. In DNA, the CDR3 is TGCGCCACCCGTGCACCCGGACACGCGTATCAGCCCCAGCATTTT.

For this clonotype: The conserved closing phenylalanine or tryptophan is absent in this CDR3, likely reflecting a read error. This chain connects TRBV6-5 to TRBJ1-5; TRBD1 matches at 7 bases. Trimming removed 5 bases from V and 6 bases from J; junction bases left unmatched: 10. Germline loops: CDR1 MNHEY, CDR2 SVGAGI. The CDR3 runs to 15 residues. In DNA form, the CDR3 reads TGTGCCAGCAGTCCACAGGGGTTCCTGAGTCAGCCCCAGCATTCT. This codes for CASSPQGFLSQPQHS.

The gene calls are TRBV4-2 and TRBJ2-1, with a tentative D call TRBD2 (6 bases). CDR1 is LGHNA, CDR2 YNFKEQ, per germline. V lost 4 bases and J lost 2, with 21 bases in between. The CDR3 length is 18 residues. The CDR3 DNA sequence: TGTGCCAGCAGCCCTAAGGGCCTAACGGGAGCCCCCTACAATGAGCAGTTCTTC. Protein: CASSPKGLTGAPYNEQFF.

This clonotype showed up many times. The rearrangement links TRBV12-3 or TRBV12-4 to TRBJ2-3, with 7 bases lining up with TRBD2. V was clipped by 10 bases and J by 4 bases; unmatched bases: 8. This CDR3 spans 13 amino acids. CDR3 in DNA: TGTGCCACCGCCCTAGCGGTCCCAGATACGCAGTATTTT. Protein product: CATALAVPDTQYF.

V is TRBV5-1 and J is TRBJ2-5; 7 positions agree with TRBD1. Germline V gene sequence: CDR1 SGHRS, CDR2 YFSETQ. The CDR3 is 16 residues long. The junction had 9 bases not matched to a gene; V was cut back by 4 bases and J by 0 bases. The CDR3 protein is CASSGGTGVYQETQYF. The CDR3 region has the DNA TGCGCCAGCAGCGGGGGTACAGGGGTATACCAAGAGACCCAGTACTTC. The full variable domain, rest sourced from reference TRBV5-1 and TRBJ2-5, is KAGVTQTPRYLIKTRGQQVTLSCSPISGHRSVSWYQQTPGQGLQFLFEYFSETQRNKGNFPGRFSGRQFSNSRSEMNVSTLELGDSALYLCASSGGTGVYQETQYFGPGTRLLVL.

On this clonotype itself: Just one base apart from a much larger clone, this may be a read error. The rearrangement uses TRBV6-6 and TRBJ2-3; D unresolved. V lost 9 bases, J lost 1 base, and 14 bases lay in between. The CDR3 contains 14 residues. In germline, CDR1 is MNHNY, CDR2 SVGAGI (reference sequence). CDR3 nucleotides: TGTGCCAGGACGAGGTTTAGGGGCACAGATACGCAGTATTTT. It codes for CARTRFRGTDTQYF.

The rearrangement uses TRBV5-6 and TRBJ1-1; tentatively, D is TRBD1 (6 bases). The V gene lost 1 base and the J gene lost 2 bases, with 15 bases spanning the gap. The length of the CDR3 is 16 residues. Germline V gene sequence: CDR1 SGHDT, CDR2 YYEEEE. CDR3 sequence (DNA): TGTGCCAGCAGCTTGAGGGGGGTAACACCAAACACTGAAGCTTTCTTT. It is translated as CASSLRGVTPNTEAFF.

V is TRBV11-2 and J is TRBJ2-5, with a weak D call TRBD1 (5 bases). CDR1 is SGHAT and CDR2 is FQNNGV in the germline V gene. The CDR3 has 16 amino acids. V lost 1 base and J lost 4, with 16 bases in between. The DNA of the CDR3 is TGTGCCAGCAGCTTAGTTGGGGCAGGCCTGGGAGAGACCCAGTACTTC. Its protein is CASSLVGAGLGETQYF.

Details on this clonotype: It is likely a read error, because the conserved phenylalanine at the end of the CDR3 is missing. V and J are TRBV6-5 and TRBJ1-2; possible D gene TRBD1, 6 bases. Germline V lookup: CDR1 MNHEY, CDR2 SVGAGI. V gave up 6 bases and J gave up 3 bases, with 14 bases separating them. There are 14 residues in the CDR3. The CDR3 here is CASSLGQPDYGYTS. In nucleotides, the CDR3 is TGTGCCAGCAGCTTAGGACAGCCTGACTATGGCTACACCTCC.

In the case of this clonotype: Germline is not matched at one junction end, which may reflect a read error. This rearrangement joins TRBV5-4 to TRBJ1-3; 9 positions agree with TRBD1. CDR1 and CDR2 from the germline V gene are SGHNT and YYREEE (reference sequence). CDR3 length: 16 amino acids. The DNA of the CDR3 is TGTGCCAGCAGCTCCCGGGACAGGGTGTCTGGAAGCACCATATATTTT. Its protein is CASSSRDRVSGSTIYF.

The chain employs TRBV7-9 and TRBJ2-7; perhaps TRBD1 as D (6 bases). Looked up from germline, CDR1 is SEHNR and CDR2 is FQNEAQ (reference sequence). CDR3 length: 14 residues. V was shortened by 7 bases and J by 6 bases, with 19 bases between the two germline ends. The CDR3 coding sequence is TGTGCCAGCACTTCAGGGGCCCAATTCGGCGAGCAGTACTTC. Translating gives CASTSGAQFGEQYF.

As regards this clonotype: Since no conserved phenylalanine or tryptophan closes the CDR3, a read error is the likely cause. The chain uses TRBV10-2 and TRBJ1-2, with D perhaps TRBD1 (5 bases). CDR1 and CDR2 from the germline V gene are WSHSY and SAAADI. V was shortened by 11 bases and J by 6 bases, with 19 bases between the two germline ends. CDR3 length equals 13 residues. The CDR3 spells CACSDGGSNGYTL. DNA for the CDR3: TGCGCCTGTAGTGATGGGGGAAGTAATGGCTACACCCTC.

Note on this clonotype: A much larger clone lies a single base off, so this may be a read error. The gene calls are TRBV4-1 and TRBJ2-2; D unclear. The V gene's germline CDR1 is MGHRA and CDR2 YSYEKL. V lost 4 bases and J 4 bases, leaving 10 bases between the germline ends. This CDR3 has 14 amino acids. The CDR3 sequence: CASSLLLVTGELFF. In DNA, the CDR3 is TGCGCCAGCAGCCTTCTTTTGGTCACCGGGGAGCTGTTTTTT.

The chain joins TRBV5-5 to TRBJ1-5; D perhaps matches TRBD1 (6 bases). V was pared by 4 bases and J by 7 bases, with 18 bases between. The CDR3 consists of 15 residues. The germline V gene encodes CDR1 SGHKS and CDR2 YYEKEE (reference sequence). CDR3 in amino acids: CASSPGPRGNQPQHF. In nucleotides, the CDR3 is TGTGCCAGCAGCCCCGGTCCCAGGGGTAACCAGCCCCAGCATTTT.

Only a few counts were recorded for this clonotype. The chain combines TRBV6-2 or TRBV6-3 with TRBJ1-5, with D unclear. V shed 6 bases and J shed 3 bases, with 6 bases lying between them. Germline V gene data show CDR1 as MNHEY and CDR2 as SVGEGT. This CDR3 region has 12 residues. The DNA of the CDR3 is TGTGCCAGCAGGGGAAACAATCAGCCCCAGCATTTT. It codes for CASRGNNQPQHF.

The V gene is TRBV5-6, the J gene TRBJ2-7, with D possibly being TRBD1 (6 bases). CDR3 size: 15 residues. Germline-derived CDR1 and CDR2 are SGHDT and YYEEEE. Trimming cost V 4 bases and J 5 bases, with 19 bases left between them. CDR3 protein: CASSTSFWGHDEQYF. CDR3 nucleotide sequence: TGTGCCAGCAGCACGTCCTTCTGGGGGCACGACGAGCAGTACTTC.

The V call is TRBV4-2, the J call TRBJ2-2; 16 bases are shared with TRBD2. CDR1 is LGHNA, CDR2 YNFKEQ, per germline. The CDR3 contains 20 residues. CDR3 bases: TGTGACAGTAGCAAAGGTCCCGGGACTAGCGGGAGGGCCAGCACCGGGGAGCTGTTTTTT. Amino acids: CDSSKGPGTSGRASTGELFF.

A note on this clonotype: One junction end disagrees with the germline gene, perhaps due to a read error. The CDR3 DNA reads as TGCGCCTGCAGAGAGATCGTTGATGGGGAGCCGTTTTTT. Translating gives CACREIVDGEPFF. V gene TRBV10-2 combines with J gene TRBJ2-2, with D perhaps matching TRBD2 (5 bases). The CDR3 has 13 residues. Germline V lookup: CDR1 WSHSY, CDR2 SAAADI.